This TCR beta chain appears in the sequencing data of a study of blood T cell repertoires in COVID-19. Study-level background: PBMCs, B-cell-depleted T cells, or T cells provided the cDNA or gDNA that made up the material.

Trimming cost V 2 bases and J 1 base, with 9 bases left between them. This CDR3 region has 15 residues. Germline V gives CDR1 SGHAT, CDR2 FQNNGV. Methods used by the authors: Researchers report that nucleated cell counts were estimated from reference gene primer amplification. This table comes from immunoSEQ multiplex PCR, and its TCRdb copy is limited to in-frame clones, with some not included. Clone size and the V and J calls come from that table; the DNA yielded D and trimming. The data show around 320,000 clones, about nine tenths seen once. Seattle cases were enrolled at active infection and followed longitudinally.

The specimen was peripheral blood. This receptor was taken from a woman aged 25 to 45 with COVID-19, enrolled during active disease. The chain joins TRBV11-2 to TRBJ1-5, with a possible D match to TRBD1 (6 bases). DNA of the CDR3: TGTGCCAGCAGCTTAACAGGGCTAAGCAATCAGCCCCAGCATTTT. Translated, it gives CASSLTGLSNQPQHF.